Listed below are T cell receptor beta chains from one sample, sequenced in a study of Tregs in tolerant kidney transplant recipients. The table came from immunoSEQ multiplex PCR; TCRdb's copy has only in-frame clones and leaves some out. The sample holds over 50,000 clones, 75% to 90% seen once. The material sequenced was Tregs from blood, taken before the transplant. These receptor sequences come from a human donor who received a combined kidney and bone marrow transplant. Each CDR3 is given without its conserved first and last residue. D genes are given only for firm matches.

d_call j_call v_call cdr3_aa
NA TRBJ2-1 TRBV12-5 ASGLSLVSEQF
NA TRBJ1-2 TRBV6-1 ASSEGNYGYT
NA TRBJ1-1 TRBV18 ASSPEGYKAAF
NA TRBJ1-6 TRBV5-1 ASSLLGQLSYNSPLH
TRBD2 TRBJ2-1 TRBV4-3 ASSQEVVLAGRNEQF
NA TRBJ1-1 TRBV10-3 AISESQGRTEAF
NA TRBJ1-2 TRBV5-1 ASSLARGPNYGYT
NA TRBJ1-1 TRBV11-2 ASTQSSGKNTEAF
NA TRBJ1-1 TRBV27 ASSLLRGISEAF
NA TRBJ2-7 TRBV5-1 ASSFIESHEQY
TRBD1 TRBJ1-2 TRBV7-2 ASSLGQGMVGGYT
TRBD1 TRBJ1-2 TRBV6-5 ASRDHRDSYGYT
NA TRBJ1-1 TRBV10-1 ASSDRGTEAF
NA TRBJ2-1 TRBV2 ASSELKSSYNEQF
TRBD1 TRBJ1-1 TRBV4-2 ASSPGQENTEAF
TRBD1 TRBJ1-2 TRBV2 ASSSPRGSYGYT
NA TRBJ2-7 TRBV6-5 ASSETDRGEQY
NA TRBJ2-5 TRBV20-1 SASREETQY
TRBD1 TRBJ2-5 TRBV18 ASSPGTGLQETQY
NA TRBJ1-2 TRBV6-1 ASSEARGQTYGYT
NA NA TRBV6-5 ASSYSSSVSYEQY
NA TRBJ2-1 TRBV19 ASSIRTGTWADEQF
TRBD1 TRBJ2-1 TRBV29-1 SVHVPGQGVEQF
TRBD1 TRBJ1-1 TRBV5-1 ASSLGQVWGTEAF
NA TRBJ2-1 TRBV2 ASSDESWQF
NA TRBJ1-1 TRBV7-2 ASSPQGGDTEAF
TRBD1 TRBJ1-5 TRBV19 ASSIQGAVSNQPQH
TRBD1 TRBJ2-2 TRBV4-2 ASSQVGTGNTGELF
TRBD1 TRBJ1-2 TRBV6-5 ASSIQGNHGYT